The present T cell receptor beta chain was sequenced within a study of vaccination and CD4 T cells after COVID-19. For the study at large: Overlapping spike peptides from SARS-CoV-2, HCoV-NL63, HCoV-OC43 and HCoV-229E served to stimulate the cells.

Oncomine TCR Beta short-read sequencing was applied to DNA from cultured CD4+ T cells. TCRdb passed the PCR reads through MiXCR, listing each CDR3 protein once. The data hold over 20,000 distinct CDR3 sequences, with around 33% observed a single time. In its sample, this clonotype ranks as medium-sized. Its specificity is not known. Time point meaning: late sampling 161 to 241 days after vaccination in a few convalescent patients. Indicated treatment: approximately 11-day PBMC culture with coronavirus spike peptide pools or control peptides (ViraFEST assay). The CDR3 has 14 residues. The V gene's germline CDR1 is LNHDA and CDR2 SQIVND (reference sequence). V was pared by 4 bases and J by 6 bases, with 6 bases of the junction left unmatched.

The genes are TRBV19 and TRBJ1-1; 9 positions agree with TRBD1. The sequencing used CD4+ T cells from blood, cultured in vitro, collected about 7 months after SARS-CoV-2 vaccination. The sequence came from a human donor who had recovered from COVID-19. The DNA for the CDR3 is TGTGCCAGTAGTAGGGGACAGGGTACTGCTGAAGCTTTCTTT. It yields the protein CASSRGQGTAEAFF.